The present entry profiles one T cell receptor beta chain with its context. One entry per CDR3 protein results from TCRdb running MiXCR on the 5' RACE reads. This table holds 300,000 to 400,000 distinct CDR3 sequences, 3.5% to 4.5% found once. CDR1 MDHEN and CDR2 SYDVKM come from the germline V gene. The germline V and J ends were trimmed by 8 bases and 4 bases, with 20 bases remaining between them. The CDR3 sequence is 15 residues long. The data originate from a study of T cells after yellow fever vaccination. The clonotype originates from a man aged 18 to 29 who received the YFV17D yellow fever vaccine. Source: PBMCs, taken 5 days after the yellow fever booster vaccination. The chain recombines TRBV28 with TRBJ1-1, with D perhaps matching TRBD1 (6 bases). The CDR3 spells CASYPLGGLVTEAFF. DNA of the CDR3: TGTGCCAGCTACCCGTTGGGGGGGCTCGTCACTGAAGCTTTCTTT.